This TCR beta chain was retrieved from a study of T cells in Graves' hyperthyroidism and ophthalmopathy. From germline, CDR1 is KGHDR and CDR2 SFDVKD. Trimming took 3 bases from V and 1 from J; bases not matched to a gene: 1. The length of the CDR3 is 15 residues. The investigators amplified TCR beta CDR3 regions from RNA transcripts. A first-round RT-PCR of the TCR CDR3 used the HTBI primer set. TCRdb processed the multiplex PCR reads anew with MiXCR; each CDR3 protein has one entry. The sample has about 660,000 distinct CDR3 sequences, just under 45% seen once. The sequencing input was peripheral blood or thyroid tissue (not recorded which). This chain connects TRBV24-1 to TRBJ2-2, with 7 positions matching TRBD1. The receptor comes from an adult man with Graves' disease, either hyperthyroidism or ophthalmopathy (not recorded which). The CDR3 is CATSDDRENTGELFF. CDR3 DNA sequence: TGTGCCACCAGTGATGACAGGGAGAACACCGGGGAGCTGTTTTTT.